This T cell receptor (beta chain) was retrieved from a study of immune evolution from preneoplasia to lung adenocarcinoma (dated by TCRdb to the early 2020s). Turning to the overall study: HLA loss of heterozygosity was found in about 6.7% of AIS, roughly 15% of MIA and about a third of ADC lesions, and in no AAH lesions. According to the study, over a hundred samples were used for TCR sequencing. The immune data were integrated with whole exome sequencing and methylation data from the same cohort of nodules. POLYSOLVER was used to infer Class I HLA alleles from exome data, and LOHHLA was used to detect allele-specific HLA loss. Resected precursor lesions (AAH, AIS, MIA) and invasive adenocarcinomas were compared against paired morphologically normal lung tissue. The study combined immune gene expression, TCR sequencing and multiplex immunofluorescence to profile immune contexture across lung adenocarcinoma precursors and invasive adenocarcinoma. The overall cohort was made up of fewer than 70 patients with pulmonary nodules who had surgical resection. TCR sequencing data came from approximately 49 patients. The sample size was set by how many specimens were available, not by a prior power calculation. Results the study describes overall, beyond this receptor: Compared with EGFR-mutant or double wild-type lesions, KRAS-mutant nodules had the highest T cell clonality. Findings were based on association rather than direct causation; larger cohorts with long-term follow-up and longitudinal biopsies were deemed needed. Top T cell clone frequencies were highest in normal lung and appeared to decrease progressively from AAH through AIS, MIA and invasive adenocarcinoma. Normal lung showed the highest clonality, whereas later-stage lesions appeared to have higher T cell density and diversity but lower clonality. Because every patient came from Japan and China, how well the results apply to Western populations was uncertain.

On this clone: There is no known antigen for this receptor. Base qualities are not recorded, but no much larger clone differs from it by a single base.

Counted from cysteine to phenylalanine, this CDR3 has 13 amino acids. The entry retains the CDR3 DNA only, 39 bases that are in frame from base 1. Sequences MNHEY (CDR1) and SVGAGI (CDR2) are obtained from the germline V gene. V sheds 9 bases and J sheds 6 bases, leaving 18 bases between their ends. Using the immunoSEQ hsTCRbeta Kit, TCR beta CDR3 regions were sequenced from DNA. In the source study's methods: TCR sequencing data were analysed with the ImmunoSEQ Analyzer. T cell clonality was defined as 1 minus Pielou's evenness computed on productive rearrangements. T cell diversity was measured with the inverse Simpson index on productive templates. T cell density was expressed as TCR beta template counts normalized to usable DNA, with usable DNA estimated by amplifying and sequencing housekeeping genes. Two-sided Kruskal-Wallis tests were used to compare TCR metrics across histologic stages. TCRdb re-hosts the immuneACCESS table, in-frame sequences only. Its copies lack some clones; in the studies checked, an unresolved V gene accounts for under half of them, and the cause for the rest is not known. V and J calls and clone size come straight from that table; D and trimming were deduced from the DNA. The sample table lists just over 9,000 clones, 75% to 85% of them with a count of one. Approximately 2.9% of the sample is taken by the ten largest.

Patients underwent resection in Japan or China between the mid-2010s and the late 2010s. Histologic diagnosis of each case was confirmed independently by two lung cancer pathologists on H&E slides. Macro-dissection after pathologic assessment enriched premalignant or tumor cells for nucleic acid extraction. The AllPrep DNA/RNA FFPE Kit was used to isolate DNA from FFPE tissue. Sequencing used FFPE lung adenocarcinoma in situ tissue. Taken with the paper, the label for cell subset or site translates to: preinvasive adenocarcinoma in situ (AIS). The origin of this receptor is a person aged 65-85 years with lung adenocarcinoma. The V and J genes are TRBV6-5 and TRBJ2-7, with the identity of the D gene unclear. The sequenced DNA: TGTGCCAGGATCGGGCCCCGAACGACCGAGCAGTACTTC. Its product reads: CARIGPRTTEQYF.